This T cell receptor beta chain stems from a study of T cells in Graves' hyperthyroidism and ophthalmopathy. There were TCR beta CDR3 regions amplified from RNA transcripts. The HTBI primer set served for first-round RT-PCR of the TCR CDR3. TCRdb analysed the multiplex PCR reads with MiXCR anew, one entry per CDR3 protein. The sample lists hundreds of thousands of distinct CDR3 sequences, 14% occurring once. Patients having uncontrolled infection, another autoimmune disease, pregnancy or lactation were not included. Clinical symptoms, serum thyroxine and TRAb, thyroid ultrasound and orbital computed tomography together formed the diagnostic basis. Study-level points and caveats: Onset of ophthalmopathy came a median around 6.5 months after the model predicted it.

The germline V gene has CDR1 KGHDR and CDR2 SFDVKD. This CDR3 is built from 19 residues. V lost 5 bases to trimming and J lost 9 bases; unmatched junction nucleotides: 17. Many counts were recorded for this clonotype. Antigen: not known. The chain links TRBV24-1 to TRBJ2-1; 14 bases line up with TRBD2. This TCR derives from a woman aged 25 to 39 with Graves' hyperthyroidism that later progressed to Graves' ophthalmopathy. The sequencing sample was made of blood. The CDR3 nucleotides read TGTGCCACCAGTGGACCGGGACTAGCGGGAGATATTAGGGTGAGTGAGCAGTTCTTC. Translation: CATSGPGLAGDIRVSEQFF.